A single sample gave rise to the 12 T cell receptor beta chains below, sequenced in a study of T cell repertoires in cytomegalovirus infection. TCRdb re-analysed the reads in MiXCR, keeping a single row per CDR3 protein. The data contain around 180,000 distinct CDR3 sequences, roughly 19% of them singletons. The source material was PBMCs. Receptors originate from a human donor in good health (CMV status not recorded). Some clones in this sample may be carry-over from other donors' samples.

This clonotype was counted between two and nine times. V usage is TRBV7-2 and J usage is TRBJ1-2; D ambiguous. The ends were cut back, 1 base at V and 5 bases at J, with 8 bases in the middle. This CDR3 spans 13 amino acids. Germline V gene lookup returns CDR1 SGHTA and CDR2 FQGNSA. The CDR3, as DNA: TGTGCCAGCAGCTTAGTAAGCAGATATGGCTACACCTTC. It specifies CASSLVSRYGYTF. Full variable domain (remainder filled in from reference TRBV7-2 and TRBJ1-2): GAGVSQSPSNKVTEKGKDVELRCDPISGHTALYWYRQSLGQGLEFLIYFQGNSAPDKSGLPSDRFSAERTGGSVSTLTIQRTQQEDSAVYLCASSLVSRYGYTFGSGTRLTVV.

To note about this clonotype: A junction end diverges from the germline sequence, so it may reflect a read error. The chain links TRBV12-3 or TRBV12-4 to TRBJ1-3; TRBD1 might be the D (5 bases). The CDR3 has 15 residues. The CDR3 bases are TGTGCCAGCACCAGGGACGGCGTCTCTGGAAATACCATATATTTT. Amino acids: CASTRDGVSGNTIYF.

This clonotype came up a few times. The rearrangement joins TRBV20-1 to TRBJ2-1; 14 bases are shared with TRBD2. The germline V gene has CDR1 DFQATT and CDR2 SNEGSKA (reference sequence). The CDR3 runs to 15 residues. V was clipped by 3 bases and J by 8 bases; unmatched bases: 6. The CDR3 sequence is CSASPGTSGGDEQFF. The DNA of the CDR3 is TGCAGTGCTAGCCCCGGGACTAGCGGGGGCGATGAGCAGTTCTTC.

The chain couples TRBV19 to TRBJ2-1, with D possibly matching TRBD2 (7 bases). The CDR3 extends over 17 amino acids. Germline CDR1 reads LNHDA; CDR2 reads SQIVND (reference sequence). The V and J ends lost 2 bases and 8 bases respectively, with 22 bases between them. CDR3 region: CASSIQGGGGALHEQFF. In DNA form, the CDR3 reads TGTGCCAGTAGTATACAAGGGGGGGGGGGGGCCCTCCATGAGCAGTTCTTC.

CDR3 in DNA: TGCAGCGTTATACGGGGGGCGATGAACACCGGGGAGCTGTTTTTT. It translates to CSVIRGAMNTGELFF. The V call is TRBV29-1, the J call TRBJ2-2; D is perhaps TRBD2 (7 bases). The CDR3 is made up of 15 amino acids. Germline loops: CDR1 SQVTM, CDR2 ANQGSEA. With 5 bases removed from V and 1 base from J, the gap between germline ends came to 14 bases.

The rearrangement links TRBV27 to TRBJ2-2, with 8 bases matching TRBD2. From germline, CDR1 is MNHEY and CDR2 SMNVEV (reference sequence). CDR3 length equals 15 residues. The V gene end was trimmed by 6 bases and the J gene end by 2 bases; junction bases not matched to a gene: 5. The CDR3, as DNA: TGTGCCAGCAGCCGACTAGCGATAAACACCGGGGAGCTGTTTTTT. Protein product: CASSRLAINTGELFF.

The genes are TRBV28 and TRBJ1-1, with 12 bases matching TRBD1. The length of the CDR3 is 13 residues. The trim removed 6 bases at V and 6 bases at J, leaving 2 bases unmatched. The germline CDR1 and CDR2 sequences are MDHEN and SYDVKM. The CDR3 nucleotides are TGTGCCAGCAGGGGACAGGGGGCCTCTGAAGCTTTCTTT. Translated, it gives CASRGQGASEAFF.

This clonotype was counted ten times or more. In DNA form, the CDR3 reads TGTGCCAGCAGCTTAGTTCCATCTGACTACGAGCAGTACTTC. This sequence encodes CASSLVPSDYEQYF. The gene calls are TRBV7-2 and TRBJ2-7; D gene unclear. The CDR3 runs to 14 residues. Germline V gene sequence: CDR1 SGHTA, CDR2 FQGNSA. The germline V and J ends were trimmed by 1 base and 3 bases, with 10 bases remaining between them.

Many counts were recorded for this clonotype. The genes are TRBV7-6 and TRBJ2-7; 9 nucleotides agree with TRBD2. The junction had 13 bases not matched to a gene; V was cut back by 6 bases and J by 1 base. The CDR3 spans 17 residues. Per germline, CDR1 SGHVS and CDR2 FNYEAQ. In nucleotides, the CDR3 is TGTGCCAGCAGTTCCAGCCCCTCTAGCGGGAAATCCTACGAGCAGTACTTC. It yields the protein CASSSSPSSGKSYEQYF. The complete variable domain, with remaining parts taken from reference TRBV7-6 and TRBJ2-7, reads GAGVSQSPRYKVTKRGQDVALRCDPISGHVSLYWYRQALGQGPEFLTYFNYEAQQDKSGLPNDRFSAERPEGSISTLTIQRTEQRDSAMYRCASSSSPSSGKSYEQYFGPGTRLTVT.

This clonotype was seen at least ten times. J is TRBJ2-7 and V is TRBV7-9; 10 bases are shared with TRBD2. V dropped 5 bases and J dropped 5; count of bases not matched to a gene: 9. CDR1 is SEHNR, CDR2 FQNEAQ, per germline (reference sequence). This CDR3 contains 15 residues. The CDR3 spells CASSPSGRASDEQYF. CDR3 DNA sequence: TGTGCCAGCAGCCCGAGCGGGAGGGCCTCTGACGAGCAGTACTTC.

The rearrangement uses TRBV7-3 and TRBJ2-7; 10 nucleotides agree with TRBD1. Per the germline V gene, CDR1 is SGHTA and CDR2 is FQGTGA. The V segment lost 0 bases and the J segment 5 bases; nucleotides outside the gene matches: 4. There are 15 residues in the CDR3. CDR3 DNA: TGTGCCAGCAGCTTAACAGGGACAGGGGCCCACGAGCAGTACTTC. Amino acid sequence: CASSLTGTGAHEQYF.

This clonotype has only a few counts. V usage is TRBV6-1 and J usage is TRBJ1-5; possible D gene TRBD1, 5 bases. V lost 10 bases and J 0 bases, leaving 19 bases between the germline ends. The germline V gene encodes CDR1 MNHNS and CDR2 SASEGT. This CDR3 comprises 16 residues. The CDR3 sequence: CATSSGAGNSNQPQHF. CDR3 DNA: TGTGCCACCTCCTCCGGGGCAGGGAATAGCAATCAGCCCCAGCATTTT.